This passage covers 17 T cell receptor beta chains from one sample sequenced in a study of molecular identifiers for immune sequencing clone quantification. TCRdb ran MiXCR on the PCR reads and lists one entry per CDR3 protein. The data show tens of thousands of distinct CDR3 sequences, roughly 24% seen once. The sample comprised naive CD8+ T cells from blood, with Jurkat cell RNA spiked in. The sample's subset: FACS-sorted CD8+CD4-CCR7+CD45RA+ naive T cells. The receptors were gathered from a human donor in good health. Some libraries in this study had Jurkat cell RNA spiked in.

This clonotype was seen ten or more times. The V and J genes are TRBV7-2 and TRBJ2-3; D perhaps matches TRBD2 (6 bases). Germline CDR1 SGHTA, CDR2 FQGNSA. CDR3 length: 14 amino acids. Trimming pared 3 bases from V and 6 bases from J, leaving 13 bases between. The CDR3 bases are TGTGCCAGCAGCTTGGCTAGCGACACCGATACGCAGTATTTT. The encoded protein is CASSLASDTDTQYF.

Concerning this clonotype: A much larger clonotype is one base distant, so this may be a read error. The rearrangement uses TRBV4-1 and TRBJ2-1; D gene unclear. Trimming left V 1 base short and J 4 bases short, with 14 bases between. Germline V gene data show CDR1 as MGHRA and CDR2 as YSYEKL. CDR3 size: 16 residues. For the CDR3, the DNA is TGCGCCAGCAGCCAAGTCTGGTCCTCCAAATACAATGAGCAGTTCTTC. It translates to CASSQVWSSKYNEQFF.

As concerns this clonotype: A much more abundant neighbour one base away suggests this may be a read error. The rearrangement uses TRBV7-9 and TRBJ2-1; unclear D gene. The germline V gene encodes CDR1 SEHNR and CDR2 FQNEAQ (reference sequence). The CDR3 is made up of 12 amino acids. The V gene lost 5 bases and the J gene lost 10 bases, with 12 bases spanning the gap. In DNA form, the CDR3 reads TGTGCCAGCAGCCTCACTATCTGGGAGCAGTTCTTC. This encodes CASSLTIWEQFF.

This clonotype was seen ten or more times. The CDR3 nucleotides read TGTGCCAGCAGCTTTGGAGGGGGCAGTCAGCCCCAGCATTTT. Residues: CASSFGGGSQPQHF. The chain uses TRBV5-8 and TRBJ1-5, with 7 bases that match TRBD1. V lost 2 bases and J lost 6; bases outside the gene matches: 5. This CDR3 is 14 amino acids long. Germline CDR1 and CDR2: SGHTS and YDEGEE.

Ten or more counts support this clonotype. The chain carries TRBV19 and TRBJ2-1; no definite D call. The CDR3 extends over 15 amino acids. The V gene lost 2 bases and the J gene lost 0 bases, with 8 bases spanning the gap. CDR1 is LNHDA and CDR2 is SQIVND in the germline V gene (reference sequence). As DNA, the CDR3 is TGTGCCAGTAGTATAATCCCCAGCTCCTACAATGAGCAGTTCTTC. It specifies CASSIIPSSYNEQFF.

This clonotype has just a few counts. The chain recombines TRBV4-1 with TRBJ2-3, with no clear D. This CDR3 has 15 amino acids. V was pared by 4 bases and J by 2 bases, with 13 bases between. Germline V gene lookup returns CDR1 MGHRA and CDR2 YSYEKL. This chain's CDR3 is CASSPISGNTDTQYF. The CDR3 coding sequence is TGCGCCAGCAGCCCCATTTCAGGAAACACAGATACGCAGTATTTT.

To note about this clonotype: This may arise from a read error, as a much more abundant clone is one base away. The CDR3 loop reads CASGRKGQANTEAFF. The CDR3 DNA is TGTGCCAGCGGCCGAAAGGGACAGGCTAACACTGAAGCTTTCTTT. This chain uses TRBV7-9 with TRBJ1-1, with 8 bases lining up with TRBD1. The length of the CDR3 is 15 residues. CDR1 SEHNR and CDR2 FQNEAQ come from the germline V gene (reference sequence). V shed 8 bases and J 2 bases; nucleotides not matched to a gene: 10.

This clonotype has only a few counts. The rearrangement links TRBV27 to TRBJ2-2; no clear D. The CDR3 loop spans 14 amino acids. The ends were cut back, 3 bases at V and 5 bases at J, with 10 bases in the middle. Per germline, CDR1 MNHEY and CDR2 SMNVEV (reference sequence). CDR3 loop: CASSFGLRTGELFF. The DNA for the CDR3 is TGTGCCAGCAGTTTCGGGTTGAGAACCGGGGAGCTGTTTTTT.

Remarks on this clonotype: Given a much more abundant clone one base away, this may be a read error. The chain combines TRBV6-5 with TRBJ2-7; D is undetermined. Trimming left V 6 bases short and J 4 bases short, with 13 bases between. The CDR3 covers 13 residues. Looked up from germline, CDR1 is MNHEY and CDR2 is SVGAGI. Here the CDR3 reads CASSLHLGYEQYF. CDR3 nucleotides: TGTGCCAGCAGCCTCCACTTGGGGTACGAGCAGTACTTC.

This clonotype was observed at least ten times. V gene TRBV7-9 combines with J gene TRBJ2-7, with 9 bases matching TRBD2. V trimming: 5 bases; J trimming: 6 bases; junction bases outside the gene matches: 2. CDR1 SEHNR and CDR2 FQNEAQ come from the germline V gene (reference sequence). CDR3 length: 12 residues. The CDR3 here is CASSGLAPEQYF. The CDR3 nucleotides are TGTGCCAGCAGCGGACTAGCGCCCGAGCAGTACTTC.

This clonotype has at least ten counts. V and J are TRBV13 and TRBJ2-7; tentatively, D is TRBD2 (5 bases). The germline V gene has CDR1 PRHDT and CDR2 FYEKMQ (reference sequence). Trimming cost V 0 bases and J 9 bases, with 9 bases left between them. This CDR3 contains 12 residues. CDR3 loop: CASSLGSAGQYF. For the CDR3, the DNA is TGTGCCAGCAGCTTAGGCTCGGCGGGGCAGTACTTC.

This clonotype appeared many times. The rearrangement links TRBV5-6 to TRBJ2-3; D is unresolved. The ends were cut back, 0 bases at V and 0 bases at J, with 11 bases in the middle. The CDR3 contains 16 residues. CDR1 SGHDT and CDR2 YYEEEE come from the germline V gene. CDR3 in DNA: TGTGCCAGCAGCTTGGCCCTAGGGTCTAGCACAGATACGCAGTATTTT. This translates into CASSLALGSSTDTQYF.

This clonotype was observed many times. V gene TRBV5-6 combines with J gene TRBJ1-2; D is uncertain. The CDR3 is 14 residues long. Looked up from germline, CDR1 is SGHDT and CDR2 is YYEEEE. Deletions cut 0 bases from V and 3 bases from J, with 9 bases between. CDR3 nucleotide sequence: TGTGCCAGCAGCTTGGAACCCAGCTACTATGGCTACACCTTC. It specifies CASSLEPSYYGYTF.

Notes on this clonotype: This could be a read error, since a much larger clone is one nucleotide away. V and J are TRBV6-1 and TRBJ1-1, with a tentative D call TRBD1 (5 bases). This CDR3 region has 12 residues. The germline V gene encodes CDR1 MNHNS and CDR2 SASEGT. CDR3 sequence reads: CAGSAGVAEAFF. The CDR3 bases are TGTGCCGGCAGTGCGGGGGTGGCTGAAGCTTTCTTT.

This clonotype was observed many times. DNA of the CDR3: TGTGCCAGCAGCTTGGGCAGGGGGCTTAGAAACCGCTACAATGAGCAGTTCTTC. This gives the protein CASSLGRGLRNRYNEQFF. The chain couples TRBV5-6 to TRBJ2-1; 8 bases are shared with TRBD1. Per the germline V gene, CDR1 is SGHDT and CDR2 is YYEEEE. The CDR3 has 18 residues. V lost 0 bases to trimming and J lost 3 bases; unmatched junction nucleotides: 11.

This clonotype occurred many times. The chain combines TRBV7-9 with TRBJ2-3; unclear D gene. V lost 1 base and J 0 bases, leaving 8 bases between the germline ends. The CDR3 is made up of 15 amino acids. Germline CDR1 and CDR2: SEHNR and FQNEAQ (reference sequence). CDR3 protein: CASSLGIVSTDTQYF. DNA for the CDR3: TGTGCCAGCAGCTTAGGTATCGTTAGCACAGATACGCAGTATTTT.

This clonotype was picked up many times. The chain is built from TRBV20-1 and TRBJ1-5; D remains ambiguous. This CDR3 is built from 17 residues. V gave up 0 bases and J gave up 1 base, with 16 bases separating them. Germline CDR1 is DFQATT and CDR2 is SNEGSKA (reference sequence). The DNA of the CDR3 is TGCAGTGCTAGAGAGATTACCGATATATGGAGCAATCAGCCCCAGCATTTT. It yields the protein CSAREITDIWSNQPQHF.